This is a list of T cell receptor beta chains from one sample in a study of cytomegalovirus exposure and HLA in healthy donors. The method was immunoSEQ multiplex PCR; TCRdb's version includes in-frame clones alone and lacks a portion of them. Of 160,000 or so clones in the sample, roughly 77% were seen once. Material: PBMCs. The receptors derive from a man between 18 and 35 years old in good health and CMV-seropositive. The CDR3 runs from the conserved cysteine through the conserved F or W. The order of the fields is J gene, D gene, V gene, clone size, CDR3 DNA, CDR3 protein. A D gene is named only where the DNA matches it firmly. Expanded clones are given a class, and other clones once, few, many or no size at all.

>TRBJ1-2|TRBD1|TRBV6-5|few
TGTGCCAGCGCGGGGACAGACCACTATGGCTACACCTTC
CASAGTDHYGYTF
>TRBJ1-1|-|TRBV6-1|-
TGTGCCAGCAGTGTGGGGGGGTTGGACACTGAAGCTTTCTTT
CASSVGGLDTEAFF
>TRBJ1-5|-|TRBV5-6|-
TGTGCCTCAGGTCAGGGCGGCCAGCCCCAGCATTTT
CASGQGGQPQHF
>TRBJ1-1|TRBD1|TRBV5-1|few
TGCGCCAGCAGCTTGTCAGGGGGAAACACTGAAGCTTTCTTT
CASSLSGGNTEAFF
>TRBJ1-5|TRBD1|TRBV28|-
TGTGCCAGTTTATCTCCGGGACAGGGGGTCTATCAGCCCCAGCATTTT
CASLSPGQGVYQPQHF
>TRBJ2-3|-|TRBV4-1|-
TGCGCCAGCAGCCACCCCGCCGGAGATACGCAGTATTTT
CASSHPAGDTQYF
>TRBJ2-3|TRBD2|TRBV7-9|-
TGTGCCAGCAGCTTTTCTGGCGGGGGGCGCACAGATACGCAGTATTTT
CASSFSGGGRTDTQYF
>TRBJ1-1|-|TRBV5-6|-
TGTGCCAGCAGTCTCGGGGGGCTCACTGAAGCTTTCTTT
CASSLGGLTEAFF
>TRBJ1-6|-|TRBV6-5|-
TGTGCCAGCAGTTACGGGGTAGAGGGTTCACCCCTCCACTTT
CASSYGVEGSPLHF
>TRBJ1-1|TRBD1|TRBV9|-
TGTGCCAGCAGTGGACAGGGGAGTGCGGCTTTCTTT
CASSGQGSAAFF
>TRBJ1-6|TRBD1|TRBV10-1|few
TGCGCCAGCAGTGAGTACTCCGGGACAGGATGGTCACCCCTCCACTTT
CASSEYSGTGWSPLHF
>TRBJ1-2|-|TRBV25-1|-
TGTGCCAGCAGTGAACCAGGGTATGGCAGGGCCGGCTACACCTTC
CASSEPGYGRAGYTF
>TRBJ2-1|TRBD2|TRBV7-9|once
TGTGCCAGCATGGGCGGGAGTAGTAATGAGCAGTTCTTC
CASMGGSSNEQFF
>TRBJ2-5|-|TRBV14|-
TGTGCCAGCAGCCAAGATATCGGGGTCCAGGAGACCCAGTACTTC
CASSQDIGVQETQYF
>TRBJ1-3|-|TRBV19|-
TGTGCCAGTAGTTCGGGGGGCTCTGGAAACACCATATATTTT
CASSSGGSGNTIYF
>TRBJ1-1|-|TRBV7-9|-
TGTGCCAGCAGCTTAGCTGAGCAGGGGAGCACTGAAGCTTTCTTT
CASSLAEQGSTEAFF
>TRBJ1-1|-|TRBV29-1|-
TGCAGCGTGAGCGTGGGGCAGGGATATACTGAAGCTTTCTTT
CSVSVGQGYTEAFF
>TRBJ1-1|TRBD1|TRBV11-3|-
TGTGCCAGCAGCACCGGACAGGGTGACACTGAAGCTTTCTTT
CASSTGQGDTEAFF
>TRBJ1-2|-|TRBV18|few
TGTGCCAGCTCAGAGACAGTTCCCGTCACTAACTATGGCTACACCTTC
CASSETVPVTNYGYTF
>TRBJ2-3|TRBD2|TRBV7-9|few
TGTGCCAGCAGCTCTCTAGCGGGAGTTGTAGATACGCAGTATTTT
CASSSLAGVVDTQYF
>TRBJ1-4|TRBD1|TRBV7-6|few
TGTGCCAGCAGCCCCGGGACAGGGGATGAAGAAAAACTGTTTTTT
CASSPGTGDEEKLFF
>TRBJ1-2|TRBD1|TRBV5-4|few
TGTGCCAGCAGCCTCCGACAGGGGGTTAACTATGGCTACACCTTC
CASSLRQGVNYGYTF
>TRBJ1-1|-|TRBV27|-
TGTGCCAGCCTAAGCGGAGTTGAGAACACTGAAGCTTTCTTT
CASLSGVENTEAFF
>TRBJ1-2|-|TRBV5-1|-
TGCGCCAGCAGCTTGGTTGATAGAGGCGGCTATGGCTACACCTTC
CASSLVDRGGYGYTF
>TRBJ1-5|-|TRBV19|few
TGTGCCAGTAGTATGAGTATCTCTCTGCCCCAGCATTTT
CASSMSISLPQHF
>TRBJ2-1|TRBD1|TRBV9|once
TGTGCCAGCAGCGTAGAGGGACAGGGGGGAAATGAGCAGTTCTTC
CASSVEGQGGNEQFF
>TRBJ2-1|TRBD2|TRBV19|-
TGTGCCAGTAGGAAGGCGGGAGGATCGGTGGAGGGGCAGTTCTTC
CASRKAGGSVEGQFF
>TRBJ2-2|TRBD2|TRBV7-3|few
TGTGCCAGCAGCTTAACCCTGGCGGGGGGGGAAAACACCGGGGAGCTGTTTTTT
CASSLTLAGGENTGELFF
>TRBJ1-2|-|TRBV28|-
TGTGCCAGCAGTTCCAAGGACAGCTATGGCTACACCTTC
CASSSKDSYGYTF
>TRBJ1-3|-|TRBV23-1|-
TGCGCCAGCAGTCAAGGAGTCTCTGGAAACACCATATATTTT
CASSQGVSGNTIYF
>TRBJ2-2|-|TRBV9|-
TGTGCCAGCAGCTCTTCGTACGGGTGGAACACCGGGGAGCTGTTTTTT
CASSSSYGWNTGELFF
>TRBJ1-4|-|TRBV4-1|-
TGCGCCAGCAGCCAAGGGACGACTAGGGAACCTAATGAAAAACTGTTTTTT
CASSQGTTREPNEKLFF
>TRBJ2-3|-|TRBV19|-
TGTGCCAGTAGTATAGGGCAGGGAGGAGGTGCGCAGTATTTT
CASSIGQGGGAQYF
>TRBJ2-2|-|TRBV29-1|few
TGCAGCTCAACACCGGGACTCATCGTGAACACCGGGGAGCTGTTTTTT
CSSTPGLIVNTGELFF
>TRBJ2-3|TRBD2|TRBV4-2|-
TGTGCCAGCAGCCAAGATATCCTAGCGGGGGATACTAGCACAGATACGCAGTATTTT
CASSQDILAGDTSTDTQYF
>TRBJ2-3|TRBD2|TRBV9|-
TGTGCCAGCACGGGGGGCGGGGGGTACCCCACAGATACGCAGTATTTT
CASTGGGGYPTDTQYF
>TRBJ1-1|-|TRBV10-3|few
TGTGCCATCAGTGAGCCTGGGGAGGACCTGAACACTGAAGCTTTCTTT
CAISEPGEDLNTEAFF